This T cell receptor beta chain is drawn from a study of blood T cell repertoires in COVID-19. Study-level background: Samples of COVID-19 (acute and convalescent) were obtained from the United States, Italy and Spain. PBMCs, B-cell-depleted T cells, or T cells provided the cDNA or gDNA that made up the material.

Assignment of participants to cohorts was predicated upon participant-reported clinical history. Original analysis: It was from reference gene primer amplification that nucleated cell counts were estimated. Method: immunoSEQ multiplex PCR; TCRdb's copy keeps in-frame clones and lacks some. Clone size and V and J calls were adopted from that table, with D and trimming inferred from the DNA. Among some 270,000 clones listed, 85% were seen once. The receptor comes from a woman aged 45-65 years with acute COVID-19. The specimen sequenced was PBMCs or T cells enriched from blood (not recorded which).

The CDR3 region is CASSDLLGQLSGNTIYF. The DNA for the CDR3 is TGTGCCAGCAGTGACCTATTGGGACAGCTCTCTGGAAACACCATATATTTT. The V gene is TRBV25-1, the J gene TRBJ1-3; 7 bases are shared with TRBD1. The germline gives CDR1 MGHDK, CDR2 SYGVNS. The CDR3 is 17 residues long. After removal of 3 bases from V and 0 bases from J, the junction contained 8 bases not matched to a gene.